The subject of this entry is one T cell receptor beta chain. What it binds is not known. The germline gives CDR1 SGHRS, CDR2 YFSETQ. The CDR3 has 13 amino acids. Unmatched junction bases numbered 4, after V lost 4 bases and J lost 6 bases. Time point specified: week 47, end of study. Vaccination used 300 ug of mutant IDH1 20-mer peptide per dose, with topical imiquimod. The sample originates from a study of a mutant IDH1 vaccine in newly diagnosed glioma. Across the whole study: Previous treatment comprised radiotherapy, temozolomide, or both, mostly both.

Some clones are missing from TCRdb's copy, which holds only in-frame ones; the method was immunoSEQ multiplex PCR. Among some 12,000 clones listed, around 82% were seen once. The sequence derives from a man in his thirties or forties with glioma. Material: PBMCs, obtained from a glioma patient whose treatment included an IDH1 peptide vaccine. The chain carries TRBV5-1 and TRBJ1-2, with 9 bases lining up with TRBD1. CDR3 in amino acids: CASSPDRGDGYTF. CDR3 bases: TGCGCCAGCAGCCCGGACAGGGGAGATGGCTACACCTTC.